This T cell receptor (beta chain) was recovered during a study of cytomegalovirus exposure and HLA in healthy donors. Study-level information: Ancestry clustering placed about 80% of over 300 genotyped donors in the Caucasian-associated cluster.

Samples came from healthy bone marrow donors. This CDR3 spans 15 amino acids. Germline V lookup: CDR1 LGHNA, CDR2 YNFKEQ. Trimming removed 1 base at V and 8 bases at J, with 15 bases between. Primers included in the PCR were 60 Vbeta and 13 Jbeta primers. Profiling relied on immunoSEQ multiplex PCR, and the TCRdb table lists in-frame clones only, not all of them. Found here are nearly 200,000 clones, 65% to 85% of them singletons; the top ten hold roughly 0.095%. The rearrangement uses TRBV4-2 and TRBJ2-1; D may be TRBD2 (6 bases). Source material: PBMCs. The TCR was taken from a boy aged 2 to 9 in good health and CMV-seronegative. CDR3 region: CASSQVSEGIHEQFF. The CDR3 DNA follows: TGTGCCAGCAGCCAAGTTTCGGAGGGGATCCATGAGCAGTTCTTC.